This TCR beta chain was captured in a study of blood T cell repertoires in COVID-19. Study-level background: Samples came from the United States, Italy and Spain, spanning acute and convalescent COVID-19. Nucleic acid was either cDNA or gDNA, and it came from T cells, B-cell-depleted T cells, or PBMCs.

The CDR3 sequence is 18 residues long. Germline CDR1 is MGHRA and CDR2 is YSYEKL. Trimming pared 0 bases from V and 7 bases from J, leaving 21 bases between. This clone has more than one count but fewer than ten. How the authors handled the data: Amplification with reference gene primers provided the estimates of nucleated cell counts. Repertoires were generated with immunoSEQ multiplex PCR, while TCRdb's copy carries only in-frame clones and drops some. Clonal size and the V and J genes are those of that table, whereas D and trimming came from the DNA. The data show 150,000 to 200,000 clones, approximately 90% seen once.

The chain carries TRBV4-1 and TRBJ2-2; a weak D match, TRBD2 (5 bases). The sequencing input was peripheral blood. This sequence was found in a woman aged 25-40 years with acute or convalescent COVID-19. CDR3 residues: CASSQDRYEGVPSGELFF. In DNA, the CDR3 is TGCGCCAGCAGCCAAGATAGATACGAGGGTGTCCCTAGCGGGGAGCTGTTTTTT.